This T cell receptor (beta chain) is drawn from a study of CXCR3-negative and CXCR3-positive naive CD8 T cells (dated by TCRdb to the late 2010s). Describing the broader study: In total, roughly 140 million TRB reads were obtained, corresponding to roughly 1.5 +/- 0.3 million reads per library. Diversity and physicochemical repertoire analyses covered eleven to twelve donors pooled from two independent experiments. For the TRBV-TRBJ cluster analysis, the naive subsets came from roughly 5 donors, while the memory cells came from 3 donors.

Each CD8+ T cell subset was flow-sorted in triplicate, with roughly 310,000 cells per subset placed directly into RLT lysis buffer. To keep memory contaminants out, a stringent definition of naive CD8+ T cells was applied: CD45RO-CCR7+CD27+CD95-. Peripheral blood mononuclear cells were isolated from buffy coats using standard density gradient centrifugation. A FACSAria III was used to flow-sort naive CXCR3-negative and CXCR3-positive CD8+ T cells. An RNeasy Mini Kit was used to extract total RNA from the sorted cells. Sequencing used a NextSeq 550. The Human TCR Profiling Kit (MiLaboratory) was used to make UMI-labeled 5' RACE TRB cDNA libraries. The full amount of extracted RNA was used for cDNA synthesis, and the full amount of resulting cDNA was used for PCR amplification. The libraries were made side by side, with each library going through the same number of PCR cycles. The original pipeline was this. MIGEC and MiXCR extracted about 54,000 +/- 9,700 unique UMI-labeled TRB cDNA molecules per library, requiring at least two reads per UMI. An average of approximately 40,000 +/- 10,000 functional in-frame TRB CDR3 nucleotide clonotypes without stop codons was found per library. After downsampling to 5000 UMI-labeled TRB molecules per sample, diversity metrics such as normalized Shannon-Wiener and Chao1 were calculated in VDJtools. For the central five CDR3 residues, VDJtools calculated physicochemical properties weighted by clonotype size, namely interaction energy, strength, volume and Kidera factor 4. TCRdb reprocessed the reads, and each CDR3 protein sequence is entered once, without DNA. For this entry, the V and J calls and clone size follow TCRdb and not the study's own pipeline. The table for this sample shows fewer than 6,500 distinct CDR3 sequences. 1.7% of the sample goes to the ten largest clones.

General findings and caveats noted by the study authors: Freshly isolated PBMCs were used for most assays because CXCR3 expression went down partially after cryopreservation. TRB CDR3s from CXCR3-positive naive cells showed higher hydrophobicity (lower Kidera factor 4), lower energy, and higher strength and volume indices than CXCR3-negative naive cells. Surface CD5, linked to self-reactivity in mice, was comparable between naive subsets; TCR interaction strength was therefore also inferred from TRB CDR3 physicochemical properties. Comparably high repertoire diversity was found in both naive subsets, whereas much lower repertoire diversity was found in memory CD8+ T cells. TRBV-TRBJ usage was similar between naive CXCR3-negative and CXCR3-positive cells from the same donor, while memory cells showed distinct patterns.

From its cysteine to its phenylalanine, the CDR3 spans 13 amino acids. No DNA is given. As concerns this clonotype: Its binding antigen is unknown.

Rearrangement joined TRBV12-3 or TRBV12-4 to TRBJ2-2; TCRdb names TRBD2, which stays unverified in the absence of DNA. The sequencing input was naive CXCR3+ CD8+ T cells from blood. Explained via the paper, the cell subset or site label denotes: CD45RO-CCR7+CD27+CD95- naive CD8+ T cells expressing CXCR3 (TNR3+). The clonotype was recovered from a human donor in good health. Some clones in this sample may be carry-over from other donors' samples. This receptor has the CDR3 CASSPREGGELFF.